This section outlines one T cell receptor beta chain sequence together with its context. Its antigen remains unidentified. This sample is drawn from a study of blood T cells in healthy people across ages. General study results and limits: Estimates of diversity drawn from one million T cells were considered underestimates. CMV status of donors was not determined, possibly confounding expanded clonotype changes. There was a strong correlation between TCR beta diversity and naive T cell percentage.

There are 16 residues in the CDR3. V shed 6 bases and J shed 5 bases, with 22 bases lying between them. Per the germline V gene, CDR1 is KGHDR and CDR2 is SFDVKD. The authors ran a second PCR of 7 to 11 cycles using a sample-barcoded 5' primer and a J-beta primer mix. TCRdb used MiXCR to reprocess the 5' RACE reads, holding one entry per CDR3 protein. In the table there are around 790,000 distinct CDR3 sequences, around two fifths of which are singletons. The TCR comes from a man in his fifties or sixties in good health. The chain links TRBV24-1 to TRBJ2-7; D is ambiguous. The sequenced sample was blood. CDR3 protein: CATSSGANTVSDEQYF. As DNA, the CDR3 is TGTGCCACCAGTTCCGGTGCAAATACAGTCAGCGACGAGCAGTACTTC.